This TCR beta chain was captured by sequencing in a study of blood T cell repertoires in COVID-19. Authors' analysis steps: Cell counts per sample came from amplifying reference gene primers. The assay was immunoSEQ multiplex PCR, and TCRdb's table has in-frame clones only and misses some. V and J calls and clone size are given by that table; D and trimming were obtained from the DNA. The sample includes roughly 190,000 clones, roughly 82% of them seen just once. V shed 5 bases and J 5 bases; nucleotides not matched to a gene: 13. Germline lookup yields CDR1 MNHEY and CDR2 SMNVEV (reference sequence). This CDR3 is 17 amino acids long.

The gene calls are TRBV27 and TRBJ2-3; TRBD2 aligns across 10 bases. Input material: peripheral blood. This sequence was found in a woman in her fifties or sixties with COVID-19, enrolled during active disease. The CDR3 DNA follows: TGTGCCAGCAGTAACCTGGGAGCGGGGGGGCCTGGAGATACGCAGTATTTT. Translating it yields CASSNLGAGGPGDTQYF.